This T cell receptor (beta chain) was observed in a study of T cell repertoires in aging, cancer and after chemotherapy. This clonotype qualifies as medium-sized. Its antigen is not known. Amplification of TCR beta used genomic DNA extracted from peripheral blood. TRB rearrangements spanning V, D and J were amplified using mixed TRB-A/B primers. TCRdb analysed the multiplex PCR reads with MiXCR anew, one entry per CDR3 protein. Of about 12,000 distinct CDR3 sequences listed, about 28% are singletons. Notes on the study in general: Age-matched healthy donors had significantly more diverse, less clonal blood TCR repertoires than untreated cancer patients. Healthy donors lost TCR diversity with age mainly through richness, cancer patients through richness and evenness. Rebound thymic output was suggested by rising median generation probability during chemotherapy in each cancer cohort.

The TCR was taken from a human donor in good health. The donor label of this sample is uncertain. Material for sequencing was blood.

The CDR3 sequence is CASSYANSGANVLTF. For the CDR3, the DNA is TGTGCCAGCAGTTACGCAAACTCTGGGGCCAACGTCCTGACTTTC. The chain joins TRBV6-5 to TRBJ2-6; D ambiguous. Germline loops: CDR1 MNHEY, CDR2 SVGAGI. This CDR3 region has 15 residues. With 2 bases removed from V and 0 bases from J, the gap between germline ends came to 5 bases.